The T cell receptor (beta chain) under discussion was sequenced for a study of cytomegalovirus exposure and HLA in healthy donors. The CDR3 spans 12 residues. Germline V lookup: CDR1 SNHLY, CDR2 FYNNEI. V was shortened by 5 bases and J by 4 bases, with 8 bases between the two germline ends. With 60 Vbeta and 13 Jbeta primers, the PCR was carried out. Clones were sequenced by immunoSEQ multiplex PCR, and TCRdb holds only the in-frame ones, with some missing. The sample consists of some 220,000 clones, roughly 73% of them appearing once. This chain joins TRBV2 and TRBJ1-2; D unclear. Source material: PBMCs. This clonotype was sampled from a boy between 10 and 17 years old in good health and CMV-seronegative. In DNA form, the CDR3 reads TGTGCCAGCAGTTGGACTTTCTATGGCTACACCTTC. Translating gives CASSWTFYGYTF.